Listed here are 22 T cell receptor beta chains from one sample, sequenced in a study of CD4 T cells in relation to SARS-CoV-2 and coronaviruses. Sequencing was performed with immunoSEQ multiplex PCR; in TCRdb, only in-frame clones are kept and a portion is missing. The table includes 60,000 or so clones, about 95% detected once. Unexposed donor CD4+ T cells date from about 2011-2018, before the COVID-19 pandemic. The sequenced sample consisted of naive CD4+ T cells from PBMCs. Indicated subset: naive CD4+ T cells isolated by negative enrichment. These receptors all come from a human donor in good health.

The chain carries TRBV19 and TRBJ2-1; a possible D gene is TRBD2 (6 bases). CDR1 and CDR2 from the germline V gene are LNHDA and SQIVND (reference sequence). V was clipped by 5 bases and J by 8 bases, with 19 bases between them. The CDR3 sequence is 15 residues long. CDR3 sequence reads: CASSSDGLAHYEQFF. The CDR3 DNA reads TGTGCCAGTAGTTCGGACGGGCTAGCGCACTATGAGCAGTTCTTC.

This rearrangement joins TRBV18 to TRBJ2-3; perhaps TRBD1 as D (5 bases). The CDR3 spans 13 residues. The germline CDR1 and CDR2 sequences are KGHSH and LQKENI. The V end was cut by 4 bases, the J end by 5 bases, with 10 bases between. In DNA form, the CDR3 reads TGTGCCAGCTCACTCTCCCAGGGAGATACGCAGTATTTT. Its translation is CASSLSQGDTQYF.

The chain recombines TRBV7-8 with TRBJ2-2, with D possibly matching TRBD1 (6 bases). Germline-derived CDR1 and CDR2 are SGHVS and FQNEAQ. Trimming removed 4 bases from V and 1 base from J, with 7 bases in between. This CDR3 has 14 residues. CDR3 loop: CASSSTGNTGELFF. The CDR3 region has the DNA TGTGCCAGCAGCTCGACAGGGAACACCGGGGAGCTGTTTTTT.

This clone occurred once. The chain has TRBV28 and TRBJ1-2; 8 bases are shared with TRBD1. The CDR3 consists of 14 residues. Germline assignment: CDR1 MDHEN and CDR2 SYDVKM. Trimming took 2 bases from V and 7 from J; bases not matched to a gene: 6. The CDR3 DNA follows: TGTGCCAGCAGTTTACTGACAGGGGCTGCTGGCTACACCTTC. Protein sequence: CASSLLTGAAGYTF.

This chain uses TRBV7-3 with TRBJ2-3; 8 nucleotides agree with TRBD2. Germline CDR1 is SGHTA and CDR2 is FQGTGA. CDR3 length equals 14 residues. J gave up 6 bases and V 5 bases, and 7 bases lay outside the gene matches. Here the CDR3 DNA reads TGTGCCAGCAGCCGAAGCGGGAGTGCCGATACGCAGTATTTT. This codes for CASSRSGSADTQYF.

This clone has just one count. This chain connects TRBV5-1 to TRBJ2-3, with 10 nucleotides matching TRBD1. V trimming: 4 bases; J trimming: 1 base; junction bases outside the gene matches: 9. There are 17 residues in the CDR3. Germline CDR1 reads SGHRS; CDR2 reads YFSETQ. In DNA form, the CDR3 reads TGCGCCAGCAGCAGCAGCCCCGGGACAGGGGGCACAGATACGCAGTATTTT. As protein: CASSSSPGTGGTDTQYF.

The J gene is TRBJ1-1, the V gene TRBV18, with a tentative D call TRBD1 (5 bases). Trimming stripped 3 bases from V and 4 bases from J, with 12 bases between. Germline V gene lookup returns CDR1 KGHSH and CDR2 LQKENI. The CDR3 loop spans 14 amino acids. The CDR3 bases are TGTGCCAGCTCACCCGGGCAGGGCTCCACTGAAGCTTTCTTT. This gives the protein CASSPGQGSTEAFF.

The chain links TRBV28 to TRBJ2-7; D is undetermined. CDR1 is MDHEN, CDR2 SYDVKM, per germline. CDR3 length: 12 amino acids. With 5 bases removed from V and 4 bases from J, the gap between germline ends came to 9 bases. CDR3: CASSHRAYEQYF. For the CDR3, the DNA is TGTGCCAGCAGTCACCGGGCGTACGAGCAGTACTTC.

Here the CDR3 reads CASSPKEGQPQHF. In DNA, the CDR3 is TGTGCCAGCTCACCAAAGGAGGGACAGCCCCAGCATTTT. The rearrangement joins TRBV18 to TRBJ1-5; D remains ambiguous. V was trimmed by 2 bases and J by 7 bases, leaving 9 bases between them. The CDR3 length is 13 residues. CDR1 is KGHSH and CDR2 is LQKENI in the germline V gene.

This clone was counted once. J is TRBJ2-6 and V is TRBV11-2, with a possible D match to TRBD2 (5 bases). CDR1 and CDR2 (germline): SGHAT, FQNNGV. The CDR3 is 17 residues long. V was pared by 5 bases and J by 2 bases, with 16 bases between. The CDR3 sequence is CASSSRGKEPGANVLTF. Written as DNA, the CDR3 is TGTGCCAGCAGCAGTCGGGGAAAGGAGCCTGGGGCCAACGTCCTGACTTTC.

The rearrangement uses TRBV5-4 and TRBJ2-5; D is ambiguous. The CDR3 is 13 residues long. Trimming left V 4 bases short and J 6 bases short, with 13 bases between. CDR1 SGHNT and CDR2 YYREEE come from the germline V gene (reference sequence). CDR3 nucleotides: TGTGCCAGCAGCCAAGGACCCGAGAAGACCCAGTACTTC. Its translation: CASSQGPEKTQYF.

The chain recombines TRBV5-4 with TRBJ2-3; no clear D. This CDR3 is 14 amino acids long. Germline V gives CDR1 SGHNT, CDR2 YYREEE (reference sequence). The V and J ends lost 1 base and 4 bases respectively, with 10 bases between them. The CDR3 loop is CASSLYGAADTQYF. The CDR3 region has the DNA TGTGCCAGCAGCTTGTACGGTGCGGCAGATACGCAGTATTTT.

This chain joins TRBV6-1 and TRBJ1-3; a weak D match, TRBD1 (6 bases). Germline loops: CDR1 MNHNS, CDR2 SASEGT. V lost 2 bases, J lost 3 bases, and 17 bases lay in between. The CDR3 covers 17 residues. The CDR3 DNA sequence: TGTGCCAGCAGTGAAACGGTAGGGGGAGGATATGGAAACACCATATATTTT. It translates to CASSETVGGGYGNTIYF.

V gene TRBV3-1 (or the pseudogene TRBV3-2) combines with J gene TRBJ2-5, with a possible D match to TRBD2 (6 bases). Per germline, CDR1 LGHDT and CDR2 YNNKEL (reference sequence). The CDR3 has 18 residues. V was shortened by 1 base and J by 5 bases, with 23 bases between the two germline ends. CDR3 sequence reads: CASSQVHDLADLGETQYF. DNA of the CDR3: TGTGCCAGCAGCCAAGTGCATGATTTAGCGGACCTTGGGGAGACCCAGTACTTC.

The chain combines TRBV28 with TRBJ1-3, with 8 positions matching TRBD1. Per the germline V gene, CDR1 is MDHEN and CDR2 is SYDVKM. This CDR3 comprises 16 residues. J lost 1 base, V lost 6 bases, and 8 bases had no gene match. This chain's CDR3 is CASSRQGIISGNTIYF. As DNA, the CDR3 is TGTGCCAGCAGCCGACAGGGGATAATATCTGGAAACACCATATATTTT.

The rearrangement joins TRBV27 to TRBJ1-4; weak D call: TRBD1 (6 bases). V lost 4 bases and J 7 bases, leaving 16 bases between the germline ends. Germline V gene sequence: CDR1 MNHEY, CDR2 SMNVEV (reference sequence). The CDR3 runs to 15 residues. CDR3 sequence reads: CASSSTIRGTEKLFF. CDR3 DNA: TGTGCCAGCAGTTCGACTATAAGGGGGACTGAAAAACTGTTTTTT.

The chain links TRBV28 to TRBJ1-5, with 8 bases fitting TRBD1. This CDR3 is built from 13 residues. Germline CDR1 reads MDHEN; CDR2 reads SYDVKM. The trim removed 2 bases at V and 6 bases at J, leaving 0 bases unmatched. The CDR3: CASSLGQGQPQHF. The CDR3 coding sequence is TGTGCCAGCAGTTTAGGACAGGGTCAGCCCCAGCATTTT.

The chain has TRBV11-2 and TRBJ1-2; TRBD1 agrees at 7 bases. Per germline, CDR1 SGHAT and CDR2 FQNNGV. V dropped 5 bases and J dropped 6; count of bases not matched to a gene: 6. CDR3 length: 13 residues. Written as DNA, the CDR3 is TGTGCCAGCAGCCCGGGGACAGCTGATGGCTACACCTTC. It translates to CASSPGTADGYTF.

The gene calls are TRBV7-3 and TRBJ1-6, with D possibly being TRBD1 (6 bases). V lost 5 bases to trimming and J lost 7 bases, with 9 bases between them. The germline CDR1 and CDR2 sequences are SGHTA and FQGTGA. There are 13 residues in the CDR3. The CDR3 loop is CASSPGQNSPLHF. The CDR3 coding sequence is TGTGCCAGCAGCCCTGGACAGAATTCACCCCTCCACTTT.

The chain links TRBV19 to TRBJ1-1; tentatively, D is TRBD1 (6 bases). CDR1 is LNHDA and CDR2 is SQIVND in the germline V gene (reference sequence). Trimming shortened V by 3 bases and J by 6 bases, and 17 bases separated the two germline ends. The CDR3 runs to 15 residues. The CDR3 bases are TGTGCCAGTAGTATCCCGGGTCAGGGGCTGTCTGAAGCTTTCTTT. It is translated as CASSIPGQGLSEAFF.

The rearrangement uses TRBV19 and TRBJ2-1; 11 bases match TRBD2. This CDR3 spans 18 amino acids. The germline V gene encodes CDR1 LNHDA and CDR2 SQIVND (reference sequence). Germline trimming cut 5 bases from V and 0 bases from J; bases unmatched to any gene: 9. Here the CDR3 DNA reads TGTGCCAGTAGTGAACTAGCGGGAGCCTGGAGCTCCTACAATGAGCAGTTCTTC. It is translated as CASSELAGAWSSYNEQFF. The complete variable domain, with remaining parts taken from reference TRBV19 and TRBJ2-1, reads DGGITQSPKYLFRKEGQNVTLSCEQNLNHDAMYWYRQDPGQGLRLIYYSQIVNDFQKGDIAEGYSVSREKKESFPLTVTSAQKNPTAFYLCASSELAGAWSSYNEQFFGPGTRLTVL.

The rearrangement joins TRBV6-5 to TRBJ2-7; 7 nucleotides align to TRBD1. Germline CDR1 MNHEY, CDR2 SVGAGI. V shed 4 bases, J shed 2 bases, and the junction held 2 bases outside the gene matches. The length of the CDR3 is 13 residues. CDR3 region: CASSLQGPYEQYF. CDR3 DNA: TGTGCCAGCAGTTTACAGGGGCCCTACGAGCAGTACTTC.